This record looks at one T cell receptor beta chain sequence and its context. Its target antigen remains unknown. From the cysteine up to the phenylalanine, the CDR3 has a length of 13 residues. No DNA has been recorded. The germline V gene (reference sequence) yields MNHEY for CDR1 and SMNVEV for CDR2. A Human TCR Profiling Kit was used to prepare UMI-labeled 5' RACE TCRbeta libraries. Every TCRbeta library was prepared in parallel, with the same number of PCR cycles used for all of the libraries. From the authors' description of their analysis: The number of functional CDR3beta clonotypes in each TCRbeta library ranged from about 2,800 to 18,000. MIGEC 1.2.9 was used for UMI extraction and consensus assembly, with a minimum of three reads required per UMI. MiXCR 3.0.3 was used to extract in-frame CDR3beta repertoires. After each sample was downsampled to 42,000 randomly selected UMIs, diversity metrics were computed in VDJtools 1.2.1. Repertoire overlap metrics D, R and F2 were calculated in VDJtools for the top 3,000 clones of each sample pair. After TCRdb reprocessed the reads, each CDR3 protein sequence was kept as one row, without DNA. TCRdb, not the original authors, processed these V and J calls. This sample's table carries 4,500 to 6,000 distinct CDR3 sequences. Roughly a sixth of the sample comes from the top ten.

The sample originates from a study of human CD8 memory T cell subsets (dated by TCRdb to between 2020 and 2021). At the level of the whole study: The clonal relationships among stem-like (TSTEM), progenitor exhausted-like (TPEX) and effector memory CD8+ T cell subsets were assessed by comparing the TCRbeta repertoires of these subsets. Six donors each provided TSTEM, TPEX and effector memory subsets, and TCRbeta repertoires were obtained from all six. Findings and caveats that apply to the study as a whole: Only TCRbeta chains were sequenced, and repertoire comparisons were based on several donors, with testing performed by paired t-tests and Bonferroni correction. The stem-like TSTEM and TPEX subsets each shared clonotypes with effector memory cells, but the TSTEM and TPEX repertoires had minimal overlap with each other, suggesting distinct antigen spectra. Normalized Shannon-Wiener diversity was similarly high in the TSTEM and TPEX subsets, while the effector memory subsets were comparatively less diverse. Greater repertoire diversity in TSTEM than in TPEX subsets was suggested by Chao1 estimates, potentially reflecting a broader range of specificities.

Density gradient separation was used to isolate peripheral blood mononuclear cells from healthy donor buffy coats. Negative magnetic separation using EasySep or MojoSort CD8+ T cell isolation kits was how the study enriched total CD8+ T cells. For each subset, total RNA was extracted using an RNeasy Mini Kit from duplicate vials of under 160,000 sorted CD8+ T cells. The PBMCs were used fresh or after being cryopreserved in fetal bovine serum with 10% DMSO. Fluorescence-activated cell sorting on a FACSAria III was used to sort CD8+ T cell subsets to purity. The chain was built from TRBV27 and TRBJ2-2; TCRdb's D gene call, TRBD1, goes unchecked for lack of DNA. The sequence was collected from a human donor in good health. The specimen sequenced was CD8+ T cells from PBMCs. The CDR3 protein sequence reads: CASNIAGTGELFF.